This TCR beta chain was captured in a study of T-cell reconstitution after alpha-beta-depleted transplantation in children. Study conclusions and caveats: By about two months after transplant, alpha-beta T cells reportedly arose from several hundred graft clones that had expanded. For some patients, TCRbeta diversity was high at day 60 because of recipient T cells and thymic progenitors that survived.

This clonotype was recorded many times. As yet, its antigen is unknown. This CDR3 contains 14 residues. From germline, CDR1 is GTSNPN and CDR2 SVGIG (reference sequence). With 2 bases removed from V and 0 bases from J, the gap between germline ends came to 8 bases. TCRbeta library construction was performed incorporating unique molecular identifiers. TCRdb re-called the PCR reads through MiXCR, storing one row per CDR3 protein. The repertoire holds 65,000 to 70,000 distinct CDR3 sequences, with just under 5% as singletons. The chain employs TRBV30 and TRBJ2-1; the D is unclear. The TCR comes from a boy younger than two who had a stem cell transplant for acute myeloid leukemia, so the T cells may come from the graft donor. Sequencing used PBMCs, mostly from graft donor cells, obtained 180 days after TCRalphabeta/CD19-depleted stem cell transplant. This CDR3 is CAWSRTDSYNEQFF. Here the CDR3 DNA reads TGTGCCTGGAGTCGGACCGACTCCTACAATGAGCAGTTCTTC. The whole variable domain, remainder taken from reference TRBV30 and TRBJ2-1, is SQTIHQWPATLVQPVGSPLSLECTVEGTSNPNLYWYRQAAGRGLQLLFYSVGIGQISSEVPQNLSASRPQDRQFILSSKKLLLSDSGFYLCAWSRTDSYNEQFFGPGTRLTVL.